A single sample gave rise to the 18 T cell receptor beta chains below, sequenced in a study of early T cells in non-severe SARS-CoV-2 infection. TCRdb itself ran the 5' RACE reads through MiXCR, one entry per CDR3 protein. The sample has around 59,000 distinct CDR3 sequences, about 8.9% seen once; the top ten hold approximately 15%. Sequenced sample: whole blood. Source of these receptors: an adult who was a healthcare worker with PCR-confirmed SARS-CoV-2 infection or an uninfected control (not recorded which).

This clonotype was recorded many times. The chain carries TRBV5-1 and TRBJ2-5; the D is unclear. The V and J ends lost 3 bases and 2 bases respectively, with 8 bases between them. The germline V gene encodes CDR1 SGHRS and CDR2 YFSETQ. The CDR3 extends over 13 amino acids. CDR3 in amino acids: CASSSLGQETQYF. The DNA for the CDR3 is TGCGCCAGCAGCTCCTTGGGGCAAGAGACCCAGTACTTC. The full variable domain, completed using reference TRBV5-1 and TRBJ2-5, is KAGVTQTPRYLIKTRGQQVTLSCSPISGHRSVSWYQQTPGQGLQFLFEYFSETQRNKGNFPGRFSGRQFSNSRSEMNVSTLELGDSALYLCASSSLGQETQYFGPGTRLLVL.

The sample holds many counts of this clonotype. The V gene is TRBV6-1, the J gene TRBJ1-2, with D possibly matching TRBD1 (5 bases). Germline V gives CDR1 MNHNS, CDR2 SASEGT. Trimming left V 5 bases short and J 3 bases short, with 19 bases between. CDR3 length: 16 residues. CDR3 loop: CASSRRRATADYGYTF. CDR3 DNA: TGTGCCAGCAGTAGACGACGCGCGACAGCAGACTATGGCTACACCTTC.

The genes are TRBV6-2 or TRBV6-3 and TRBJ2-7; 8 bases are a match to TRBD1. V trimming: 10 bases; J trimming: 3 bases; junction bases outside the gene matches: 8. The CDR3 length is 13 residues. Germline CDR1 MNHEY, CDR2 SVGEGT. CDR3 nucleotide sequence: TGTGCCACAGGACAGGGCCTTATCTACGAGCAGTACTTC. It codes for CATGQGLIYEQYF.

CDR3 region: CASSQGEGRYNEQFF. The CDR3, as DNA: TGTGCCAGCAGCCAAGGGGAAGGAAGGTACAATGAGCAGTTCTTC. This sequence joins TRBV7-7 and TRBJ2-1, with D possibly being TRBD1 (5 bases). The V gene lost 5 bases and the J gene lost 4 bases, with 15 bases spanning the gap. Germline V gene lookup returns CDR1 SSHAT and CDR2 FNYEAQ (reference sequence). CDR3 length: 15 amino acids.

This chain links TRBV9 with TRBJ2-1, with a tentative D call TRBD2 (6 bases). V was cut by 0 bases and J by 4 bases, with 11 bases left in between. Germline assignment: CDR1 SGDLS and CDR2 YYNGEE. The CDR3 is 15 residues long. CDR3 in DNA: TGTGCCAGCAGCGTAGAAAGCGGGCTTTACAATGAGCAGTTCTTC. It codes for CASSVESGLYNEQFF.

In this sample, this clonotype turned up many times. The DNA of the CDR3 is TGTGCCAGCAGTCTGGGACATGTCTCCTACGAGCAGTACTTC. It is translated as CASSLGHVSYEQYF. The chain joins TRBV28 to TRBJ2-7; D is perhaps TRBD1 (6 bases). The CDR3 covers 14 residues. CDR1 MDHEN and CDR2 SYDVKM come from the germline V gene. Trimming removed 5 bases at V and 0 bases at J, with 11 bases between.

This clonotype has a count of ten or more. The rearrangement joins TRBV18 to TRBJ1-3, with D unresolved. From germline, CDR1 is KGHSH and CDR2 LQKENI. This CDR3 region has 16 residues. V was shortened by 2 bases and J by 0 bases, with 11 bases between the two germline ends. The CDR3 sequence: CASSPGQTYSGNTIYF. Written as DNA, the CDR3 is TGTGCCAGCTCACCAGGTCAGACTTACTCTGGAAACACCATATATTTT.

This clonotype occurred many times. CDR3 coding DNA: TGTGCCAGCAGCCCCCCAGGGTCGCCTGAAGCTTTCTTT. Protein product: CASSPPGSPEAFF. The chain joins TRBV7-2 to TRBJ1-1; possibly TRBD1 for D (5 bases). The CDR3 extends over 13 amino acids. V was pared by 5 bases and J by 6 bases, with 13 bases between. Germline V gives CDR1 SGHTA, CDR2 FQGNSA.

This clonotype was recorded a few times. V usage is TRBV10-2 and J usage is TRBJ1-1; 8 bases match TRBD1. The CDR3 length is 16 residues. CDR1 is WSHSY, CDR2 SAAADI, per germline. V gave up 1 base and J gave up 3 bases; unmatched junction bases: 7. This CDR3 reads CASSEFRGQVHTEAFF. DNA for the CDR3: TGCGCCAGCAGTGAGTTCAGGGGGCAAGTGCACACTGAAGCTTTCTTT.

A few counts support this clonotype. The chain has TRBV20-1 and TRBJ2-3; 9 nucleotides match TRBD2. CDR1 DFQATT and CDR2 SNEGSKA come from the germline V gene (reference sequence). The CDR3 consists of 14 residues. V dropped 3 bases and J dropped 4; count of bases not matched to a gene: 5. CDR3 sequence (DNA): TGCAGTGCTAGTGATAGCGGGAGCGCAGATACGCAGTATTTT. It encodes CSASDSGSADTQYF.

This clonotype was seen at least ten times. This chain links TRBV6-6 with TRBJ2-3; a possible D gene is TRBD1 (6 bases). This CDR3 contains 15 residues. The V gene lost 2 bases and the J gene lost 0 bases, with 9 bases spanning the gap. Germline V gene lookup returns CDR1 MNHNY and CDR2 SVGAGI (reference sequence). In DNA form, the CDR3 reads TGTGCCAGCAGTTACGGGCAGGGGAGCACAGATACGCAGTATTTT. It yields the protein CASSYGQGSTDTQYF.

This clonotype was seen at least ten times. This CDR3 is CASSLSRDSTYNEQFF. The CDR3 DNA sequence: TGTGCCAGCAGCTTAAGTCGGGACAGTACCTACAATGAGCAGTTCTTC. This chain joins TRBV11-2 and TRBJ2-1; 7 bases are shared with TRBD1. Per germline, CDR1 SGHAT and CDR2 FQNNGV. The trim removed 2 bases at V and 2 bases at J, leaving 6 bases unmatched. The CDR3 has 16 amino acids.

This clonotype was counted at least ten times. This chain joins TRBV4-2 and TRBJ2-5; 11 nucleotides agree with TRBD2. This CDR3 is 18 amino acids long. Germline lookup yields CDR1 LGHNA and CDR2 YNFKEQ. J gave up 0 bases and V 5 bases, and 11 bases lay outside the gene matches. CDR3 region: CASSTGTSGGAYQETQYF. CDR3 coding DNA: TGTGCCAGCAGCACAGGCACTAGCGGGGGCGCGTACCAAGAGACCCAGTACTTC.

This clonotype was counted between two and nine times. The J gene is TRBJ2-5, the V gene TRBV12-3 or TRBV12-4, with 9 bases matching TRBD1. V lost 6 bases and J lost 5; bases outside the gene matches: 7. CDR3 length: 14 amino acids. The chain's CDR3 is CASRPTGGWETQYF. In DNA, the CDR3 is TGTGCCAGCAGACCTACAGGGGGCTGGGAGACCCAGTACTTC.

This CDR3 is CSALSTGATYEQYF. DNA for the CDR3: TGCAGTGCTTTATCGACAGGGGCGACCTACGAGCAGTACTTC. This chain joins TRBV20-1 and TRBJ2-7, with 8 bases identical to TRBD1. After removal of 5 bases from V and 2 bases from J, the junction contained 8 bases not matched to a gene. In germline, CDR1 is DFQATT, CDR2 SNEGSKA (reference sequence). This CDR3 region has 14 residues.

The sample holds many counts of this clonotype. The V and J genes are TRBV10-3 and TRBJ1-2, with D possibly matching TRBD1 (6 bases). V dropped 7 bases and J dropped 9 bases, with 21 bases sitting between them. The CDR3 spans 14 residues. Germline CDR1 and CDR2: ENHRY and SYGVKD. The CDR3 sequence is CAIKREVGQRSYTF. In DNA form, the CDR3 reads TGTGCCATCAAACGCGAGGTTGGACAGCGGAGCTACACCTTC.

For this clonotype: Given a much more abundant clone one base away, this may be a read error. The chain combines TRBV4-3 with TRBJ2-7, with D hard to call. CDR1 and CDR2 from the germline V gene are LGHNA and YSLEER. This CDR3 is built from 13 residues. This CDR3 is CDSSQDRNYEQYF. CDR3 sequence (DNA): TGCGACAGCAGCCAAGATAGGAATTACGAGCAGTACTTC.

Ten or more counts support this clonotype. V is TRBV11-2 and J is TRBJ2-1; tentative D call: TRBD2 (6 bases). Trimming left V 4 bases short and J 4 bases short, with 17 bases between. This CDR3 spans 16 amino acids. Germline V gene data show CDR1 as SGHAT and CDR2 as FQNNGV. CDR3 amino acids: CASSSSLGRTYNEQFF. The DNA of the CDR3 is TGTGCCAGCAGCTCTAGCTTGGGGAGGACTTACAATGAGCAGTTCTTC.